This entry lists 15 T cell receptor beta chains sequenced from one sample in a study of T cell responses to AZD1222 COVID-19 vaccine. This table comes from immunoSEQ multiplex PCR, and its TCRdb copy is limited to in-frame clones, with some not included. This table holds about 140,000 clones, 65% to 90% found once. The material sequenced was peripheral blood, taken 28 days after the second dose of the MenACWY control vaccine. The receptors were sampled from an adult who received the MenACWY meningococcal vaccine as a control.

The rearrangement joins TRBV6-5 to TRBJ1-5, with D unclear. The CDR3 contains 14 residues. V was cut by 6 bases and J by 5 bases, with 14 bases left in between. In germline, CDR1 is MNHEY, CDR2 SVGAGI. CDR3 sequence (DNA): TGTGCCAGCAGCCCCGGGATGAGGGATCAGCCCCAGCATTTT. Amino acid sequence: CASSPGMRDQPQHF.

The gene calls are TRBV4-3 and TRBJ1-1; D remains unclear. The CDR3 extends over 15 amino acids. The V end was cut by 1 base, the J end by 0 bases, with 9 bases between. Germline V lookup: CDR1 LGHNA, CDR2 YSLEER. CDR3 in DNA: TGCGCCAGCAGCCAAGGTTCAGGAATGAACACTGAAGCTTTCTTT. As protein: CASSQGSGMNTEAFF.

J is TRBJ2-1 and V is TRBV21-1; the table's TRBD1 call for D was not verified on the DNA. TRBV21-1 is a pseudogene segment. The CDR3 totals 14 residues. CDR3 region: CASAGTAHSNEQFF. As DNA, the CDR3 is TGTGCCAGCGCCGGGACAGCTCACTCCAATGAGCAGTTCTTC.

Here the CDR3 reads CASSSRQVITDTQYF. The CDR3 coding sequence is TGTGCCAGCAGCTCCCGACAGGTGATCACAGATACGCAGTATTTT. This rearrangement joins TRBV7-2 to TRBJ2-3; tentatively, D is TRBD1 (6 bases). V was shortened by 4 bases and J by 2 bases, with 13 bases between the two germline ends. The CDR3 is 15 amino acids. CDR1 SGHTA and CDR2 FQGNSA come from the germline V gene.

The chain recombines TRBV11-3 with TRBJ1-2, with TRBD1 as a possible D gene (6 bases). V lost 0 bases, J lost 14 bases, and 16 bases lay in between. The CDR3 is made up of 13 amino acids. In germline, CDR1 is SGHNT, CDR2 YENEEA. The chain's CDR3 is CASSLEPGHRTTF. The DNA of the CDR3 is TGTGCCAGCAGCTTAGAGCCGGGACACCGGACGACCTTC.

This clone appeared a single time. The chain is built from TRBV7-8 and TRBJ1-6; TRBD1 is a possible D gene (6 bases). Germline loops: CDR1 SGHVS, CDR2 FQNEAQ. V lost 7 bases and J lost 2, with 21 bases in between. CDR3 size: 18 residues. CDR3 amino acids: CASTLSPRGEAYNSPLHF. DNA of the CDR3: TGTGCCAGCACCCTTAGCCCAAGGGGGGAAGCCTATAATTCACCCCTCCACTTT. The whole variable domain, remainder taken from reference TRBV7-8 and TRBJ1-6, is GAGVSQSPRYKVAKRGQDVALRCDPISGHVSLFWYQQALGQGPEFLTYFQNEAQLDKSGLPSDRFFAERPEGSVSTLKIQRTQQEDSAVYLCASTLSPRGEAYNSPLHFGNGTRLTVT.

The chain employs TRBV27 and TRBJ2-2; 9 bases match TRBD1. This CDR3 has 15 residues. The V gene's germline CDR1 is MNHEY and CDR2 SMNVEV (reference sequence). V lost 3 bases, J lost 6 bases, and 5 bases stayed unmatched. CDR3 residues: CASSLGTGSAGELFF. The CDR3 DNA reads TGTGCCAGCAGTTTGGGGACAGGGAGTGCCGGGGAGCTGTTTTTT.

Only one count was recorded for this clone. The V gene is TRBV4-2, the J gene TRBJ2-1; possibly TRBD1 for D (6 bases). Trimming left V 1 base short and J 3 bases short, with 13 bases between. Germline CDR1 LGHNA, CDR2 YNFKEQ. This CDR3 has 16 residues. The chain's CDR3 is CASSQVKGVVYNEQFF. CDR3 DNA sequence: TGTGCCAGCAGCCAAGTTAAGGGGGTGGTCTACAATGAGCAGTTCTTC.

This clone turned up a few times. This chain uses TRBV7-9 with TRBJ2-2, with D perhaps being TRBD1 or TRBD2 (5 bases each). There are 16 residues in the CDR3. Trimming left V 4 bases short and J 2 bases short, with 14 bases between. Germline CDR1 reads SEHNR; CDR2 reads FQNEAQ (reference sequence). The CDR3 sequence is CASSSPSGGNTGELFF. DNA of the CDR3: TGTGCCAGCAGCTCCCCGAGTGGGGGAAACACCGGGGAGCTGTTTTTT.

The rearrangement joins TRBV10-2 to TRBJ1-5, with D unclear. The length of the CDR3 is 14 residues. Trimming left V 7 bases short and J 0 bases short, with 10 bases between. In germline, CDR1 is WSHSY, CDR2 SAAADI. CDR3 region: CASTAGYSNQPQHF. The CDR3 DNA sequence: TGCGCCAGCACAGCGGGGTATAGCAATCAGCCCCAGCATTTT.

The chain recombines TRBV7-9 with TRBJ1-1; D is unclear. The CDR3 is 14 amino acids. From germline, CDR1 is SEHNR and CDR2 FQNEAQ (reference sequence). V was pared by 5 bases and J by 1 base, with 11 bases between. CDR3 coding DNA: TGTGCCAGCAGCGTGGACGGAGCGAACACTGAAGCTTTCTTT. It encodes CASSVDGANTEAFF.

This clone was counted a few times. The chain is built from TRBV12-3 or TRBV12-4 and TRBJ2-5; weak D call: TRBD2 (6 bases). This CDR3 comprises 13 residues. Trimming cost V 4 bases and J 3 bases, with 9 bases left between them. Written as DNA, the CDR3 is TGTGCCAGCAGTTATGGACTAAAAGAGACCCAGTACTTC. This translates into CASSYGLKETQYF.

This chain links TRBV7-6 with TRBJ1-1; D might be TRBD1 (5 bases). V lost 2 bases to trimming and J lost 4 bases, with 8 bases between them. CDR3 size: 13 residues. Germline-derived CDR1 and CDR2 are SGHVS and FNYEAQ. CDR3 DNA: TGTGCCAGCAGCTTAAGGGGTGGCACTGAAGCTTTCTTT. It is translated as CASSLRGGTEAFF.

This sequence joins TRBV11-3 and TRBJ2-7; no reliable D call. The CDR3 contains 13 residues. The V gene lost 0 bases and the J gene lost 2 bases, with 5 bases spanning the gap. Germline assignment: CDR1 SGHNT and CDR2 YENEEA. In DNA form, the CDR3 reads TGTGCCAGCAGCTTAGAACGGACCTACGAGCAGTACTTC. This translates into CASSLERTYEQYF.

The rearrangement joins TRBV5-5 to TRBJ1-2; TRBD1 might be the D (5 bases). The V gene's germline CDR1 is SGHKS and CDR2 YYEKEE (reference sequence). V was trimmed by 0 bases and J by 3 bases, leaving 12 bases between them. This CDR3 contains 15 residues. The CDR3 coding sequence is TGTGCCAGCAGCTTGGTCCAGGGACCGGACTATGGCTACACCTTC. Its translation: CASSLVQGPDYGYTF.